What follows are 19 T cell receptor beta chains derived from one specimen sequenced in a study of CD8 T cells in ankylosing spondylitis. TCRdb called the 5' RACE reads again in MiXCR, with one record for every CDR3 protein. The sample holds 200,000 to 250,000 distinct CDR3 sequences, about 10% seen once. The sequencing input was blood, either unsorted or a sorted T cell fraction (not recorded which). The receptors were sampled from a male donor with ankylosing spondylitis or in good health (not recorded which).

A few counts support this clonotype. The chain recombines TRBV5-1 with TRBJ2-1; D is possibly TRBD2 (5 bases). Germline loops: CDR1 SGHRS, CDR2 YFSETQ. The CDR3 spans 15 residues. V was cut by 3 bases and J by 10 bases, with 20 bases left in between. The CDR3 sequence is CASSSLGETVTEQFF. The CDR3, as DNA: TGCGCCAGCAGCTCCCTCGGGGAAACGGTGACGGAGCAGTTCTTC.

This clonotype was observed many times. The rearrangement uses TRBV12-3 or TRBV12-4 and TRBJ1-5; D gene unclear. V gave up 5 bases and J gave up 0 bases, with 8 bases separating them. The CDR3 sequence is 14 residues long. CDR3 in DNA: TGTGCCAGCAGTACAGTTAATAGCAATCAGCCCCAGCATTTT. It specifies CASSTVNSNQPQHF.

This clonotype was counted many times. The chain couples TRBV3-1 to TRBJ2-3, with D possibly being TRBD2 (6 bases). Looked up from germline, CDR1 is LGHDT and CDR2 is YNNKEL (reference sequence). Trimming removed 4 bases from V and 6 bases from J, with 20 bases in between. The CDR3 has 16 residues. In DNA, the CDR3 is TGTGCCAGCAGCCGAGGGGAGGACTGGCAGCGGGATACGCAGTATTTT. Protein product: CASSRGEDWQRDTQYF.

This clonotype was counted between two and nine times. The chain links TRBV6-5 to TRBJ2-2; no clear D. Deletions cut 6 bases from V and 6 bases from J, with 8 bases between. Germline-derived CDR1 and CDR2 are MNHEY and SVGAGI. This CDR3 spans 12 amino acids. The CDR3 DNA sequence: TGTGCCAGCAGGGCTTTGGCCGGGGAGCTGTTTTTT. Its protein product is CASRALAGELFF.

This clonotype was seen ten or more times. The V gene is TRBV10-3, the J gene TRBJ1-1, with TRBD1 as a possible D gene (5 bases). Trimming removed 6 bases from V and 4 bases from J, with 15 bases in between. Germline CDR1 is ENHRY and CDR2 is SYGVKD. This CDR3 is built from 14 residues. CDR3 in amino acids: CAIRSGDPGTEAFF. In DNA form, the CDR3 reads TGTGCCATCAGATCGGGGGACCCGGGCACTGAAGCTTTCTTT.

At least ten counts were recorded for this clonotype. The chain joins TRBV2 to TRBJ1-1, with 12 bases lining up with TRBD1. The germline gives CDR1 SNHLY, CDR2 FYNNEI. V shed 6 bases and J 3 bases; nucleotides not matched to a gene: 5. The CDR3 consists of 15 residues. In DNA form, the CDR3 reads TGTGCCAGCAGCCCAGGGGACAGGGGGCACACTGAAGCTTTCTTT. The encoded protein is CASSPGDRGHTEAFF.

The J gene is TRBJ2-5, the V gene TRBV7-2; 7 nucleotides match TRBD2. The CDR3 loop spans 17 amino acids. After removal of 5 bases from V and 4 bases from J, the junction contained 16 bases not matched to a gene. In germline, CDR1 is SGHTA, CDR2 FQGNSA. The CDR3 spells CASSRGLAGLTRETQYF. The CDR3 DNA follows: TGTGCCAGCAGCAGAGGGTTAGCGGGTCTGACCCGAGAGACCCAGTACTTC.

The CDR3 reads CAGSLGDYNEQFF. The CDR3 DNA sequence: TGTGCTGGCAGCTTAGGGGACTACAATGAGCAGTTCTTC. The rearrangement links TRBV7-7 to TRBJ2-1; possibly TRBD1 for D (5 bases). The CDR3 contains 13 residues. Germline V gene sequence: CDR1 SSHAT, CDR2 FNYEAQ (reference sequence).

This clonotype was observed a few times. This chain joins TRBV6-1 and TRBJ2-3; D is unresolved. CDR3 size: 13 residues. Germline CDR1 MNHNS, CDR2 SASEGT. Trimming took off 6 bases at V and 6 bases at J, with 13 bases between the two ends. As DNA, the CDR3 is TGTGCCAGCAGGACATCTAGTGGGGATACGCAGTATTTT. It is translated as CASRTSSGDTQYF.

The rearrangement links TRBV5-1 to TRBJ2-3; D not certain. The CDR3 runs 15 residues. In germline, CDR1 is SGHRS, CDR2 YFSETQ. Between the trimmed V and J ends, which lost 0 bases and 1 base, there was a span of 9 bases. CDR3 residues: CASSLEFSRTDTQYF. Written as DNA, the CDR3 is TGCGCCAGCAGCTTGGAGTTCTCCCGCACAGATACGCAGTATTTT.

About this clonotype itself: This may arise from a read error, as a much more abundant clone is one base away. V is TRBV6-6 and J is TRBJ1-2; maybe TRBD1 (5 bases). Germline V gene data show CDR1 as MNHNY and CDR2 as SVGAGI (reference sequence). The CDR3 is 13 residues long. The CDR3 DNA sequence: TGTGCCGGCAGCGGGGACGGGTATAATGGCTACACCTTC. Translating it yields CAGSGDGYNGYTF.

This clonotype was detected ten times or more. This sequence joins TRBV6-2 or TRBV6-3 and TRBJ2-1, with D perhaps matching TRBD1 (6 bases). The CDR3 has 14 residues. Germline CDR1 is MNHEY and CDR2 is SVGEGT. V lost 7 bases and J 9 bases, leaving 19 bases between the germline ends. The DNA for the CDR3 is TGTGCCAGCACCACAGGGAAGGGCAAGCCTGAGCAGTTCTTC. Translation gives CASTTGKGKPEQFF.

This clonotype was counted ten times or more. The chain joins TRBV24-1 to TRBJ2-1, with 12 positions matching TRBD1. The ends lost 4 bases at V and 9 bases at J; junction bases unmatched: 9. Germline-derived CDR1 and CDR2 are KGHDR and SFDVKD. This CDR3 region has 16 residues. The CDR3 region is CATSDRDRGQVVEQFF. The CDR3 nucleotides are TGTGCCACCAGTGACCGGGACAGGGGGCAGGTAGTTGAGCAGTTCTTC.

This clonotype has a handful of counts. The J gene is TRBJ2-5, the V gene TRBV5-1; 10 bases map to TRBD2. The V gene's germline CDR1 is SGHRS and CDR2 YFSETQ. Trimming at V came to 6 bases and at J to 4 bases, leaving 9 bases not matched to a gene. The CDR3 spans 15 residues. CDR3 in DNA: TGCGCCAGCACTGCGGCTAGCGGGGGCTCAGAGACCCAGTACTTC. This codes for CASTAASGGSETQYF.

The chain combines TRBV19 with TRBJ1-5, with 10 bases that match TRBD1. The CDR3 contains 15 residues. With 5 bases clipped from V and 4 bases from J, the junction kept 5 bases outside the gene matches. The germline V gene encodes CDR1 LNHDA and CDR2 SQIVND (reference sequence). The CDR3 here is CASSGGQGDNQPQHF. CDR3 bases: TGTGCCAGTAGTGGCGGACAGGGGGATAATCAGCCCCAGCATTTT. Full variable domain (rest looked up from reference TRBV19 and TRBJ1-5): DGGITQSPKYLFRKEGQNVTLSCEQNLNHDAMYWYRQDPGQGLRLIYYSQIVNDFQKGDIAEGYSVSREKKESFPLTVTSAQKNPTAFYLCASSGGQGDNQPQHFGDGTRLSIL.

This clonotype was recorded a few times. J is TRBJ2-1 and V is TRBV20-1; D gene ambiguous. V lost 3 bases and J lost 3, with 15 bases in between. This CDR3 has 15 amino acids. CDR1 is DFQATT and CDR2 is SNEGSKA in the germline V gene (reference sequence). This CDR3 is CSASSPNSIYNEQFF. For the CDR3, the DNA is TGCAGTGCTAGTTCCCCGAACTCGATCTACAATGAGCAGTTCTTC.

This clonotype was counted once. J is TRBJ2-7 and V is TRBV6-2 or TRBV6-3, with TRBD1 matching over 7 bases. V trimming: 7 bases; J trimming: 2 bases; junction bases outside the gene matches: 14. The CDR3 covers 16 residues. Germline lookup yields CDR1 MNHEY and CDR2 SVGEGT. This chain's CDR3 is CASTARDRVGTYEQYF. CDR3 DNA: TGTGCCAGCACCGCCCGAGACAGGGTGGGTACCTACGAGCAGTACTTC.

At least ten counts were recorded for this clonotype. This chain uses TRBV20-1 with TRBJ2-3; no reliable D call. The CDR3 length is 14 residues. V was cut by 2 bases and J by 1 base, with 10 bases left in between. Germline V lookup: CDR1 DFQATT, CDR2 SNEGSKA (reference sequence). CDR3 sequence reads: CSARRSGGTDTQYF. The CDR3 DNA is TGCAGTGCTAGACGGAGTGGAGGCACAGATACGCAGTATTTT.

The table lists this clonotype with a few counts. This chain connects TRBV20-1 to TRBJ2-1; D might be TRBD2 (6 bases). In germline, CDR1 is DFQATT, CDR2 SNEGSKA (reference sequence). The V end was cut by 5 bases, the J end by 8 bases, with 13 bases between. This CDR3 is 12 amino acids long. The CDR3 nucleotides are TGCAGTGCTCAGATTAGCGGCGATGAGCAGTTCTTC. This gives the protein CSAQISGDEQFF.